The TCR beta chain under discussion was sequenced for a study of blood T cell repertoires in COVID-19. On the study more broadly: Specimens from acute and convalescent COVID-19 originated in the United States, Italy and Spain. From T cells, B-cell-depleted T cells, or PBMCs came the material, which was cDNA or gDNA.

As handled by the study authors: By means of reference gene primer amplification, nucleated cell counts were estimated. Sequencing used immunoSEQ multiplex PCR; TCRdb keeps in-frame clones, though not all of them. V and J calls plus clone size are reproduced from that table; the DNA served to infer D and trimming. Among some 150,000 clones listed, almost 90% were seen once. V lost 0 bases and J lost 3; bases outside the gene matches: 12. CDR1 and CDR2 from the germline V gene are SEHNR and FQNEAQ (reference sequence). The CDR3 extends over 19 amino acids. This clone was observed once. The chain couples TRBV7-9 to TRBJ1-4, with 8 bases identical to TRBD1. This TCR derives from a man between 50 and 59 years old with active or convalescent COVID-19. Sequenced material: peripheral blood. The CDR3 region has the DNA TGTGCCAGCAGCTTAGCGACAGGGGACCCTCGTTTAGCTAATGAAAAACTGTTTTTT. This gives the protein CASSLATGDPRLANEKLFF.